Following are 26 T cell receptor beta chains from one sample sequenced in a study of T cells after yellow fever vaccination. MiXCR, run by TCRdb on the 5' RACE reads, gives a single entry per CDR3 protein. The top ten hold about 25% of the sample, which has some 110,000 distinct CDR3 sequences, around 8% seen once. The specimen was CD8+ T cells sorted from PBMCs, collected 45 days after the yellow fever booster vaccination. The receptors come from a man in his thirties or forties who received the YFV17D yellow fever vaccine.

The chain couples TRBV20-1 to TRBJ2-3; 7 bases line up with TRBD2. The CDR3 totals 14 residues. Germline CDR1 and CDR2: DFQATT and SNEGSKA (reference sequence). With V trimmed by 0 bases and J by 6 bases, 6 bases remained unmatched. The CDR3 region is CSARDRLAGDTQYF. In DNA, the CDR3 is TGCAGTGCTAGAGATAGACTAGCAGGCGATACGCAGTATTTT.

This clonotype was found many times. The J gene is TRBJ2-5, the V gene TRBV9, with D tentatively TRBD1 or TRBD2 (5 bases each). Germline V lookup: CDR1 SGDLS, CDR2 YYNGEE. The V end was cut by 3 bases, the J end by 2 bases, with 14 bases between. The CDR3 has 15 residues. This chain's CDR3 is CASSAGTDTQETQYF. DNA of the CDR3: TGTGCCAGCAGCGCTGGGACGGATACACAAGAGACCCAGTACTTC. The complete variable domain, with remaining parts taken from reference TRBV9 and TRBJ2-5, reads DSGVTQTPKHLITATGQRVTLRCSPRSGDLSVYWYQQSLDQGLQFLIQYYNGEERAKGNILERFSAQQFPDLHSELNLSSLELGDSALYFCASSAGTDTQETQYFGPGTRLLVL.

The chain joins TRBV27 to TRBJ2-2; a weak D match, TRBD1 (5 bases). CDR1 is MNHEY, CDR2 SMNVEV, per germline (reference sequence). The CDR3 runs 15 residues. V gave up 3 bases and J gave up 0 bases, with 8 bases separating them. DNA for the CDR3: TGTGCCAGCAGTTTGAGCAGGGCGAACACCGGGGAGCTGTTTTTT. Protein product: CASSLSRANTGELFF.

This clonotype was observed a handful of times. V is TRBV7-8 and J is TRBJ2-7; 10 nucleotides match TRBD1. This CDR3 has 16 amino acids. The germline CDR1 and CDR2 sequences are SGHVS and FQNEAQ. The junction had 8 bases not matched to a gene; V was cut back by 3 bases and J by 3 bases. The CDR3 DNA sequence: TGTGCCAGCAGCTTCGAGCGGGACAGGGGTGGCTACGAGCAGTACTTC. It translates to CASSFERDRGGYEQYF.

This clonotype was observed many times. Written as DNA, the CDR3 is TGTGCCAGCAGCCCAGGGGGGGATACGCAGTATTTT. This sequence encodes CASSPGGDTQYF. V is TRBV6-5 and J is TRBJ2-3; D is perhaps TRBD1 (7 bases). The CDR3 loop spans 12 amino acids. Germline loops: CDR1 MNHEY, CDR2 SVGAGI. The germline V and J ends were trimmed by 6 bases and 6 bases, with 10 bases remaining between them.

This clonotype was counted at least ten times. This sequence joins TRBV10-3 and TRBJ2-1, with 10 bases aligning to TRBD2. This CDR3 contains 16 residues. CDR1 ENHRY and CDR2 SYGVKD come from the germline V gene. V lost 6 bases, J lost 0 bases, and 5 bases stayed unmatched. The CDR3 DNA reads as TGTGCCATCAGCGGGACTAGCGTAGGCTCCTACAATGAGCAGTTCTTC. Translated: CAISGTSVGSYNEQFF.

This clonotype came up a few times. The CDR3 DNA reads as TGTGCCAGCAGCGGAAAACTCGACCCCCTAGGACGTTACAATGAGCAGTTCTTC. Translating it yields CASSGKLDPLGRYNEQFF. The rearrangement joins TRBV13 to TRBJ2-1; D remains unclear. Germline-derived CDR1 and CDR2 are PRHDT and FYEKMQ (reference sequence). This CDR3 comprises 18 residues. V was clipped by 5 bases and J by 4 bases, with 24 bases between them. Combining the CDR3 with reference TRBV13 and TRBJ2-1 gives the whole variable domain AAGVIQSPRHLIKEKRETATLKCYPIPRHDTVYWYQQGPGQDPQFLISFYEKMQSDKGSIPDRFSAQQFSDYHSELNMSSLELGDSALYFCASSGKLDPLGRYNEQFFGPGTRLTVL.

This clonotype was counted at least ten times. This chain joins TRBV29-1 and TRBJ2-1; D is unresolved. This CDR3 has 11 residues. Trimming removed 1 base at V and 5 bases at J, with 3 bases between. In germline, CDR1 is SQVTM, CDR2 ANQGSEA. DNA of the CDR3: TGCAGCGTTGAAGTGAACAATGAGCAGTTCTTC. Its translation: CSVEVNNEQFF.

This clonotype was counted many times. The chain couples TRBV11-2 to TRBJ1-1, with TRBD1 matching 9 bases. The CDR3 has 17 amino acids. The germline gives CDR1 SGHAT, CDR2 FQNNGV. J lost 2 bases, V lost 5 bases, and 12 bases had no gene match. CDR3 in DNA: TGTGCCAGCAGCACAACAGGGGGCTACGATTCCAACACTGAAGCTTTCTTT. It translates to CASSTTGGYDSNTEAFF.

This clonotype was counted many times. CDR3 DNA sequence: TGCAGCGTGGGGATGGGGGCCATGAACACTGAAGCTTTCTTT. Protein sequence: CSVGMGAMNTEAFF. The rearrangement uses TRBV29-1 and TRBJ1-1; D perhaps matches TRBD1 (6 bases). With 6 bases removed from V and 0 bases from J, the gap between germline ends came to 14 bases. The germline gives CDR1 SQVTM, CDR2 ANQGSEA. CDR3 length: 14 amino acids.

This clonotype was picked up many times. The chain has TRBV27 and TRBJ2-7; D call uncertain. With 3 bases removed from V and 0 bases from J, the gap between germline ends came to 9 bases. Germline assignment: CDR1 MNHEY and CDR2 SMNVEV (reference sequence). The CDR3 is 14 residues long. The CDR3, as DNA: TGTGCCAGCAGTTTGGTGGGCAGCTCCTACGAGCAGTACTTC. Translated, it gives CASSLVGSSYEQYF.

The sample holds many counts of this clonotype. The chain links TRBV12-5 to TRBJ2-1; D remains ambiguous. The CDR3 extends over 11 amino acids. Germline assignment: CDR1 LGHNT and CDR2 FRNRAP. V shed 1 base and J shed 9 bases, with 4 bases lying between them. CDR3: CASGLGLEQFF. CDR3 bases: TGTGCTAGTGGTTTGGGACTTGAGCAGTTCTTC.

In its sample, this clonotype was seen once. The chain recombines TRBV13 with TRBJ2-7; TRBD1 matches at 7 bases. The CDR3 consists of 15 residues. Germline V lookup: CDR1 PRHDT, CDR2 FYEKMQ (reference sequence). V gave up 5 bases and J gave up 2 bases; unmatched junction bases: 9. CDR3 protein: CASSIRQGYTYEQYF. CDR3 DNA sequence: TGTGCCAGCAGCATCCGACAGGGATACACCTACGAGCAGTACTTC.

This clonotype was seen ten or more times. This sequence joins TRBV20-1 and TRBJ2-7; D perhaps matches TRBD1 (5 bases). CDR3 length equals 12 residues. The V end was cut by 5 bases, the J end by 0 bases, with 8 bases between. Germline V CDR1 and CDR2: DFQATT, SNEGSKA (reference sequence). CDR3 bases: TGCAGTGCTGTAGGGGCCTCCTACGAGCAGTACTTC. This sequence encodes CSAVGASYEQYF.

The table lists this clonotype with many counts. V gene TRBV4-3 combines with J gene TRBJ2-1; TRBD2 matches 13 bases. V lost 1 base to trimming and J lost 8 bases; unmatched junction nucleotides: 5. The CDR3 spans 16 residues. Germline CDR1 is LGHNA and CDR2 is YSLEER. This CDR3 reads CASSQGTSGGMHEQFF. In nucleotides, the CDR3 is TGCGCCAGCAGCCAAGGGACTAGCGGGGGAATGCATGAGCAGTTCTTC.

This clonotype was detected ten times or more. This chain joins TRBV29-1 and TRBJ2-7, with TRBD1 identical over 10 bases. The germline V gene has CDR1 SQVTM and CDR2 ANQGSEA. The CDR3 is made up of 13 amino acids. V gave up 7 bases and J gave up 2 bases; unmatched junction bases: 5. DNA for the CDR3: TGCAGCGCTGGGACAGGGGCAGCCTACGAGCAGTACTTC. Its translation: CSAGTGAAYEQYF.

This clonotype was seen repeatedly, ten times or more. Here the CDR3 reads CASSSSTSFNEQFF. The CDR3 DNA is TGTGCCAGCAGTTCCTCGACTAGTTTCAATGAGCAGTTCTTC. The chain joins TRBV6-5 to TRBJ2-1, with a weak D call TRBD2 (6 bases). Trimming shortened V by 4 bases and J by 6 bases, and 13 bases separated the two germline ends. This CDR3 has 14 residues. Germline CDR1 reads MNHEY; CDR2 reads SVGAGI.

This clonotype was picked up many times. The chain employs TRBV5-1 and TRBJ2-7; 7 positions match TRBD1. The CDR3 spans 14 residues. Germline CDR1 reads SGHRS; CDR2 reads YFSETQ. Trimming at V came to 0 bases and at J to 4 bases, leaving 4 bases not matched to a gene. The CDR3 loop reads CASSLDRGQYEQYF. The CDR3 DNA is TGCGCCAGCAGCTTGGATAGGGGGCAGTACGAGCAGTACTTC.

This clonotype is classed as medium-sized. V gene TRBV7-9 combines with J gene TRBJ1-2; D might be TRBD1 (6 bases). The V gene's germline CDR1 is SEHNR and CDR2 FQNEAQ (reference sequence). V lost 6 bases to trimming and J lost 2 bases, with 10 bases between them. The CDR3 has 13 residues. CDR3 in amino acids: CASSGQLNYGYTF. The CDR3, as DNA: TGTGCCAGCAGTGGACAGCTGAACTATGGCTACACCTTC.

Ten or more counts support this clonotype. V usage is TRBV7-8 and J usage is TRBJ2-3; 10 bases agree with TRBD2. CDR3 length equals 15 residues. The junction had 7 bases not matched to a gene; V was cut back by 4 bases and J by 6 bases. Germline lookup yields CDR1 SGHVS and CDR2 FQNEAQ. CDR3 in DNA: TGTGCCAGCAGCTCGATAGCGGGAGGCCTGGATACGCAGTATTTT. Translating it yields CASSSIAGGLDTQYF. The full variable domain, in which reference TRBV7-8 and TRBJ2-3 provide the parts outside the CDR3, is GAGVSQSPRYKVAKRGQDVALRCDPISGHVSLFWYQQALGQGPEFLTYFQNEAQLDKSGLPSDRFFAERPEGSVSTLKIQRTQQEDSAVYLCASSSIAGGLDTQYFGPGTRLTVL.

This clonotype was seen more than once but under ten times. The gene calls are TRBV20-1 and TRBJ2-4, with D possibly matching TRBD2 (6 bases). CDR1 is DFQATT, CDR2 SNEGSKA, per germline (reference sequence). The CDR3 loop spans 16 amino acids. Trimming pared 5 bases from V and 5 bases from J, leaving 22 bases between. DNA for the CDR3: TGCAGTGCTGTGGGCGGGCTAGGAGGGCTCCAAAACATTCAGTACTTC. It codes for CSAVGGLGGLQNIQYF.

The rearrangement joins TRBV5-5 to TRBJ2-1; the D gene is possibly TRBD2 (5 bases). Per germline, CDR1 SGHKS and CDR2 YYEKEE (reference sequence). Between the trimmed V and J ends, which lost 3 bases and 7 bases, there was a span of 14 bases. This CDR3 region has 14 residues. CDR3 amino acids: CASSYGGMGNEQFF. In nucleotides, the CDR3 is TGTGCCAGCAGCTACGGAGGAATGGGGAATGAGCAGTTCTTC.

This clonotype was picked up many times. This rearrangement joins TRBV12-3 or TRBV12-4 to TRBJ1-4; D not certain. CDR3 size: 13 residues. Trimming left V 4 bases short and J 4 bases short, with 7 bases between. The CDR3 DNA sequence: TGTGCCAGCAGTTGGGCAGTTAATGAAAAACTGTTTTTT. It translates to CASSWAVNEKLFF.

The chain joins TRBV25-1 to TRBJ2-1, with TRBD2 identical over 13 bases. Germline CDR1 is MGHDK and CDR2 is SYGVNS. The CDR3 runs to 16 residues. The V gene end was trimmed by 4 bases and the J gene end by 7 bases; junction bases not matched to a gene: 7. The DNA of the CDR3 is TGTGCCAGCAGTGCCTACGGGACTAGCGGGACAAATGAGCAGTTCTTC. Translation gives CASSAYGTSGTNEQFF.

This clonotype showed up many times. J is TRBJ2-4 and V is TRBV4-3; D is ambiguous. The V gene lost 0 bases and the J gene lost 10 bases, with 13 bases spanning the gap. The CDR3 spans 14 residues. Looked up from germline, CDR1 is LGHNA and CDR2 is YSLEER. The CDR3 here is CASSQDQVGSIQYF. CDR3 DNA: TGCGCCAGCAGCCAAGATCAAGTAGGGTCGATTCAGTACTTC.

This chain joins TRBV5-5 and TRBJ2-1, with TRBD2 as a possible D gene (5 bases). This CDR3 has 13 amino acids. V lost 1 base, J lost 7 bases, and 9 bases lay in between. Germline V CDR1 and CDR2: SGHKS, YYEKEE (reference sequence). The CDR3 coding sequence is TGTGCCAGCAGCTTGTGGGAGAGGAATGAGCAGTTCTTC. It encodes CASSLWERNEQFF. Based on the CDR3 plus reference TRBV5-5 and TRBJ2-1, the full variable domain is DAGVTQSPTHLIKTRGQQVTLRCSPISGHKSVSWYQQVLGQGPQFIFQYYEKEERGRGNFPDRFSARQFPNYSSELNVNALLLGDSALYLCASSLWERNEQFFGPGTRLTVL.